This T cell receptor (beta chain) was identified during a study of blood T cell repertoires in COVID-19. The V gene's germline CDR1 is LGHDT and CDR2 YNNKEL (reference sequence). Trimming left V 1 base short and J 1 base short, with 8 bases between. The CDR3 is 15 amino acids. Per the authors' pipeline: Reference gene primer amplification gave nucleated cell count estimates. Assay used: immunoSEQ multiplex PCR; TCRdb lists only in-frame clones, some missing. The DNA was the basis for D and trimming; V, J and clone size are from that table. The profile shows about 130,000 clones, roughly 85% of them singletons. This clone was picked up a small number of times.

The sample consisted of peripheral blood. This receptor was obtained from an elderly man with active or convalescent COVID-19. This chain joins TRBV3-1 (or the pseudogene TRBV3-2) and TRBJ1-3; D is possibly TRBD1 (5 bases). CDR3 DNA: TGTGCCAGCAGCCAAGGGGCAGGGTCTGGAAACACCATATATTTT. This translates into CASSQGAGSGNTIYF.